A single sample is the source of the 28 T cell receptor beta chains below, sequenced in a study of T cells in Graves' hyperthyroidism and ophthalmopathy. TCR beta CDR3 regions were amplified from RNA. HTBI primers were used for first-round RT-PCR of the TCR CDR3. TCRdb reprocessed the multiplex PCR reads via MiXCR and lists one record per CDR3 protein. The sample includes over 500,000 distinct CDR3 sequences, roughly a sixth of them seen just once. Sequenced input: blood. These receptors all come from a woman between 18 and 29 years old with Graves' ophthalmopathy.

This CDR3 is CASSQEAVPEKLFF. CDR3 in DNA: TGCGCCAGCAGCCAAGAGGCAGTTCCTGAAAAACTGTTTTTT. V and J are TRBV4-1 and TRBJ1-4; the D is unclear. This CDR3 contains 14 residues. Germline CDR1 is MGHRA and CDR2 is YSYEKL. With 0 bases removed from V and 7 bases from J, the gap between germline ends came to 9 bases.

A note on this clonotype: A much bigger clone sits one base away, suggesting this may be a read error. J is TRBJ1-1 and V is TRBV7-9; D perhaps matches TRBD1 (6 bases). The germline V gene encodes CDR1 SEHNR and CDR2 FQNEAQ (reference sequence). Trimming took 5 bases from V and 3 from J, leaving 19 bases between them. There are 16 residues in the CDR3. In DNA, the CDR3 is TGTGCCAGCAGCCTACCGGAAACAGGGCCCGACACTGAAGCTTTCTTT. It is translated as CASSLPETGPDTEAFF.

In the case of this clonotype: A much larger clone differs from this one at a single base, so this may be a read error. This chain links TRBV2 with TRBJ2-1; tentatively, D is TRBD2 (6 bases). This CDR3 has 12 residues. The germline V gene has CDR1 SNHLY and CDR2 FYNNEI. CDR3: CAGVAAYNEQLF. In DNA form, the CDR3 reads TGTGCCGGGGTAGCGGCTTACAATGAGCAGCTCTTC.

The chain carries TRBV7-9 and TRBJ1-2, with 7 nucleotides matching TRBD1. Germline V gene sequence: CDR1 SEHNR, CDR2 FQNEAQ (reference sequence). CDR3 length: 15 amino acids. V lost 4 bases and J lost 4; bases outside the gene matches: 9. Here the CDR3 reads CASSSRQGSGYGYTF. The DNA for the CDR3 is TGTGCCAGCAGCTCCCGACAGGGCAGCGGCTATGGCTACACCTTC.

As to this clonotype: A read error is likely here: a far larger clone is one base away. The J gene is TRBJ1-1, the V gene TRBV12-3 or TRBV12-4; weak D call: TRBD1 (6 bases). There are 13 residues in the CDR3. As DNA, the CDR3 is TGTGTCAGCAGTCCAAGAGGGGGGACTGAAGCTTTCTTT. Its translation is CVSSPRGGTEAFF.

The V and J genes are TRBV13 and TRBJ2-7; maybe TRBD1 (6 bases). V was clipped by 4 bases and J by 3 bases, with 19 bases between them. This CDR3 comprises 16 residues. Germline V gene sequence: CDR1 PRHDT, CDR2 FYEKMQ (reference sequence). The CDR3 is CASSSKDFGTNYEQYF. The CDR3 nucleotides read TGTGCCAGCAGCTCCAAGGACTTCGGGACAAACTACGAGCAGTACTTC.

This clonotype was seen many times. The genes are TRBV7-2 and TRBJ2-7; TRBD2 matches at 10 bases. The junction had 8 bases not matched to a gene; V was cut back by 1 base and J by 2 bases. CDR3 length: 17 amino acids. From germline, CDR1 is SGHTA and CDR2 FQGNSA. For the CDR3, the DNA is TGTGCCAGCAGCTTAGACCCAGGGGGACTAGCGACCTACGAGCAGTACTTC. Protein product: CASSLDPGGLATYEQYF.

This clonotype has ten or more counts. The chain combines TRBV6-1 with TRBJ1-2; TRBD1 aligns across 7 bases. Germline CDR1 MNHNS, CDR2 SASEGT. V shed 2 bases, J shed 0 bases, and the junction held 3 bases outside the gene matches. The CDR3 runs 15 residues. The CDR3 is CASSERTGSNYGYTF. The CDR3 DNA reads TGTGCCAGCAGTGAACGGACAGGTTCTAACTATGGCTACACCTTC.

This clonotype showed up just a few times. CDR3 sequence: CATRTHHPSYNEQFF. The CDR3 DNA reads as TGTGCCACCCGGACACACCATCCTTCCTACAATGAGCAGTTCTTC. The V and J genes are TRBV7-9 and TRBJ2-1, with a possible D match to TRBD1 (5 bases). The CDR3 is made up of 15 amino acids. Germline values: CDR1 SEHNR, CDR2 FQNEAQ (reference sequence). V was trimmed by 10 bases and J by 1 base, leaving 17 bases between them.

This clonotype was seen ten or more times. The chain links TRBV28 to TRBJ1-1; D not certain. Trimming left V 6 bases short and J 0 bases short, with 11 bases between. Germline lookup yields CDR1 MDHEN and CDR2 SYDVKM. CDR3 length: 14 amino acids. CDR3 in amino acids: CASRFLSLNTEAFF. Written as DNA, the CDR3 is TGTGCCAGCAGATTTTTATCCTTGAACACTGAAGCTTTCTTT.

CDR3 bases: TGTGCCAGCAGCCAAGATTATTTAGACACGGCTACCGCTAACTATGGCTACACCTTC. It encodes CASSQDYLDTATANYGYTF. The V gene is TRBV3-1, the J gene TRBJ1-2; D is uncertain. Germline V gene sequence: CDR1 LGHDT, CDR2 YNNKEL (reference sequence). This CDR3 has 19 amino acids. Trimming cost V 0 bases and J 0 bases, with 20 bases left between them. Full variable domain (missing parts from reference TRBV3-1 and TRBJ1-2): DTAVSQTPKYLVTQMGNDKSIKCEQNLGHDTMYWYKQDSKKFLKIMFSYNNKELIINETVPNRFSPKSPDKAHLNLHINSLELGDSAVYFCASSQDYLDTATANYGYTFGSGTRLTVV.

The CDR3 reads CASSIPTGDTQYF. CDR3 nucleotides: TGTGCCAGTAGTATACCGACGGGAGATACGCAGTATTTT. The V call is TRBV19, the J call TRBJ2-3; D is uncertain. V dropped 2 bases and J dropped 5 bases, with 8 bases sitting between them. Germline lookup yields CDR1 LNHDA and CDR2 SQIVND (reference sequence). The CDR3 is 13 amino acids. The whole variable domain, remainder taken from reference TRBV19 and TRBJ2-3, is DGGITQSPKYLFRKEGQNVTLSCEQNLNHDAMYWYRQDPGQGLRLIYYSQIVNDFQKGDIAEGYSVSREKKESFPLTVTSAQKNPTAFYLCASSIPTGDTQYFGPGTRLTVL.

The CDR3 bases are TGCGCCAGCAGCCCAATGCCCTTCACCGGGGAGCTGTTTTTT. This encodes CASSPMPFTGELFF. J is TRBJ2-2 and V is TRBV4-3; D ambiguous. The CDR3 extends over 14 amino acids. V was cut by 4 bases and J by 4 bases, with 10 bases left in between. CDR1 LGHNA and CDR2 YSLEER come from the germline V gene.

On this clonotype itself: No conserved phenylalanine or tryptophan is present at the end of the CDR3, so a read error is the likely explanation. V usage is TRBV7-6 and J usage is TRBJ1-6; TRBD1 might be the D (6 bases). CDR1 is SGHVS and CDR2 is FNYEAQ in the germline V gene. V gave up 6 bases and J gave up 8 bases, with 17 bases separating them. CDR3 size: 15 residues. In DNA, the CDR3 is TGTGCCAGCAGGGAAAAAGGGGGGGCGGATTCACCCCTCCACTCT. Its translation is CASREKGGADSPLHS.

This clonotype was seen ten or more times. The chain joins TRBV28 to TRBJ2-7, with 11 positions matching TRBD2. The germline V gene has CDR1 MDHEN and CDR2 SYDVKM. V dropped 4 bases and J dropped 2; count of bases not matched to a gene: 10. The length of the CDR3 is 17 residues. CDR3 sequence (DNA): TGTGCCAGCAGTTCCAGGGTAGCGGGAGGGCAAACCTACGAGCAGTACTTC. It translates to CASSSRVAGGQTYEQYF.

This chain joins TRBV5-1 and TRBJ2-7; 8 bases map to TRBD1. Germline V CDR1 and CDR2: SGHRS, YFSETQ. Trimming removed 1 base from V and 3 bases from J; junction bases left unmatched: 15. The CDR3 extends over 18 amino acids. The CDR3: CASSLSSRDRSPLYEQYF. For the CDR3, the DNA is TGCGCCAGCAGCTTGAGCAGCCGGGACAGGAGCCCCCTCTACGAGCAGTACTTC.

This clonotype was counted a single time. This may arise from a read error, as a much more abundant clone is one base away. V and J are TRBV20-1 and TRBJ2-5; no clear D. The CDR3 length is 14 residues. In germline, CDR1 is DFQATT, CDR2 SNEGSKA (reference sequence). V was cut by 2 bases and J by 4 bases, with 14 bases left in between. CDR3 coding DNA: TGCAGTGCTAGAACAAGGGCTAGAAGAGAGACCCAGTACTTC. This codes for CSARTRARRETQYF.

The sample holds many counts of this clonotype. This chain uses TRBV20-1 with TRBJ2-7; the match to TRBD2 covers 10 bases. The V gene end was trimmed by 4 bases and the J gene end by 3 bases; junction bases not matched to a gene: 12. The CDR3 extends over 16 amino acids. The germline CDR1 and CDR2 sequences are DFQATT and SNEGSKA (reference sequence). DNA of the CDR3: TGCAGTGCTATCAGCGGGGGGGCCAAAGGGGGCTACGAGCAGTACTTC. It specifies CSAISGGAKGGYEQYF.

In its sample, this clonotype was seen many times. The chain is built from TRBV2 and TRBJ2-7; no firm D call. Trimming stripped 7 bases from V and 6 bases from J, with 10 bases between. The germline gives CDR1 SNHLY, CDR2 FYNNEI. CDR3 length equals 11 residues. CDR3 bases: TGTGCCAGCATGGCTGGGCCCGAGCAGTACTTC. It specifies CASMAGPEQYF.

There are many counts of this clonotype. The chain carries TRBV7-2 and TRBJ1-1; D ambiguous. Trimming removed 2 bases from V and 4 bases from J, with 8 bases in between. The length of the CDR3 is 13 residues. Germline-derived CDR1 and CDR2 are SGHTA and FQGNSA. In DNA form, the CDR3 reads TGTGCCAGCAGCTTATTAGAAGTCACTGAAGCTTTCTTT. It is translated as CASSLLEVTEAFF.

This clonotype was counted a few times. The junction departs from germline at one end; a sequencing error may be responsible. The rearrangement links TRBV4-3 to TRBJ2-5; D gene unclear. The germline V gene encodes CDR1 LGHNA and CDR2 YSLEER. The CDR3 is 15 amino acids. CDR3 nucleotides: TGCGCCAGCAGCCAAACGGCTAAGTACCAAGAGGCCCAGTACTTC. Translated, it gives CASSQTAKYQEAQYF.

Many counts were recorded for this clonotype. V usage is TRBV6-2 or TRBV6-3 and J usage is TRBJ2-5; possible D gene TRBD1, 5 bases. Germline-derived CDR1 and CDR2 are MNHEY and SVGEGT. Trimming took off 5 bases at V and 9 bases at J, with 19 bases between the two ends. The CDR3 extends over 14 amino acids. The CDR3 here is CASSQGPAVGAQYF. For the CDR3, the DNA is TGTGCCAGCAGTCAAGGGCCCGCTGTAGGGGCCCAGTACTTC.

There are many counts of this clonotype. This rearrangement joins TRBV5-1 to TRBJ1-1; D not resolved. The germline V gene encodes CDR1 SGHRS and CDR2 YFSETQ. The CDR3 consists of 11 residues. Between the trimmed V and J ends, which lost 5 bases and 9 bases, there was a span of 11 bases. The CDR3 region is CASRLGPQAFF. CDR3 bases: TGCGCCAGCAGATTAGGACCGCAAGCTTTCTTT. The full variable domain, with the rest looked up from reference TRBV5-1 and TRBJ1-1, is KAGVTQTPRYLIKTRGQQVTLSCSPISGHRSVSWYQQTPGQGLQFLFEYFSETQRNKGNFPGRFSGRQFSNSRSEMNVSTLELGDSALYLCASRLGPQAFFGQGTRLTVV.

In this sample, this clonotype turned up many times. The chain joins TRBV14 to TRBJ1-1; D ambiguous. This CDR3 has 15 residues. Germline CDR1 is SGHDN and CDR2 is FVKESK. V dropped 1 base and J dropped 2 bases, with 11 bases sitting between them. DNA for the CDR3: TGTGCCAGCAGCCAAGTTTTCAGACCCAACACTGAAGCTTTCTTT. Translation gives CASSQVFRPNTEAFF.

This clonotype was found many times. The V gene is TRBV6-2 or TRBV6-3, the J gene TRBJ2-1, with 15 bases aligning to TRBD2. Germline CDR1 reads MNHEY; CDR2 reads SVGEGT. The trim removed 0 bases at V and 6 bases at J, leaving 6 bases unmatched. The CDR3 is made up of 18 amino acids. The CDR3 spells CASSYSWGGLAGGNEQFF. For the CDR3, the DNA is TGTGCCAGCAGTTACTCGTGGGGGGGACTAGCGGGAGGCAATGAGCAGTTCTTC.

This clonotype was counted a single time. The chain has TRBV6-1 and TRBJ1-3, with D maybe TRBD1 (6 bases). This CDR3 is 15 amino acids long. Germline loops: CDR1 MNHNS, CDR2 SASEGT. Trimming stripped 0 bases from V and 2 bases from J, with 8 bases between. CDR3 sequence (DNA): TGTGCCAGCAGTGAAGCAAGGACAGCTGGAAACACCATATATTTT. This encodes CASSEARTAGNTIYF.

This clonotype was observed many times. This chain connects TRBV6-2 or TRBV6-3 to TRBJ1-1; D not resolved. V was trimmed by 7 bases and J by 1 base, leaving 13 bases between them. Germline V CDR1 and CDR2: MNHEY, SVGEGT. The length of the CDR3 is 14 residues. CDR3 in amino acids: CASKIGFTNTEAFF. CDR3 DNA: TGTGCCAGCAAGATCGGTTTCACGAACACTGAAGCTTTCTTT.

V and J are TRBV11-2 and TRBJ2-6; D might be TRBD2 (8 bases). The CDR3 contains 18 residues. Trimming shortened V by 2 bases and J by 4 bases, and 18 bases separated the two germline ends. In germline, CDR1 is SGHAT, CDR2 FQNNGV. Here the CDR3 DNA reads TGTGCCAGCAGCTTATACGGGAGGGGGCAGGCCGGGGCCAACGTCCTGACTTTC. It specifies CASSLYGRGQAGANVLTF.